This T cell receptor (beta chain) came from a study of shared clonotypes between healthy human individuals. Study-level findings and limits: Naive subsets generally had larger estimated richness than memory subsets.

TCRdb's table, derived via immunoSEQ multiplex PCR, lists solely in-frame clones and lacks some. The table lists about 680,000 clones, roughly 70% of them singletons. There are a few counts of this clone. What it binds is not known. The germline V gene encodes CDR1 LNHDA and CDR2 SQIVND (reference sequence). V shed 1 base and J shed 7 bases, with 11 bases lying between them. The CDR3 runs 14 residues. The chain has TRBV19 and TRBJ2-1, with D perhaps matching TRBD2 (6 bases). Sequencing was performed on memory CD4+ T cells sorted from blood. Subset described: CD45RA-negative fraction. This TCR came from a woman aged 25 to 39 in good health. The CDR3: CASSIGLARNEQFF. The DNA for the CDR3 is TGTGCCAGTAGTATAGGTCTAGCGAGGAATGAGCAGTTCTTC. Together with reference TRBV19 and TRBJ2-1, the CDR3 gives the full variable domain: DGGITQSPKYLFRKEGQNVTLSCEQNLNHDAMYWYRQDPGQGLRLIYYSQIVNDFQKGDIAEGYSVSREKKESFPLTVTSAQKNPTAFYLCASSIGLARNEQFFGPGTRLTVL.